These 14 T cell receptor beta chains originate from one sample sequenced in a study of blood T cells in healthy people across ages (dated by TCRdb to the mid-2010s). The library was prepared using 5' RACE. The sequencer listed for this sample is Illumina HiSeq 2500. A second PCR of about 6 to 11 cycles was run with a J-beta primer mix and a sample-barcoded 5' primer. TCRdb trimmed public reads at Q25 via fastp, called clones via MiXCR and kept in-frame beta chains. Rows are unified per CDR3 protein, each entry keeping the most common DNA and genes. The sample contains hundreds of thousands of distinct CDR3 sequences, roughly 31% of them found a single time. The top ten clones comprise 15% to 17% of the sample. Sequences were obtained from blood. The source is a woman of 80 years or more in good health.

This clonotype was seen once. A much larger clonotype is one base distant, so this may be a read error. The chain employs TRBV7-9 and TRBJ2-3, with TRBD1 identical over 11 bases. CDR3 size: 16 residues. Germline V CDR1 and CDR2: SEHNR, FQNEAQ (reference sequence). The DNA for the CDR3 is TGTGCCAGCAGCCAAGGGACAGGGGGACACACAGATACGCGGTATTTT. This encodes CASSQGTGGHTDTRYF.

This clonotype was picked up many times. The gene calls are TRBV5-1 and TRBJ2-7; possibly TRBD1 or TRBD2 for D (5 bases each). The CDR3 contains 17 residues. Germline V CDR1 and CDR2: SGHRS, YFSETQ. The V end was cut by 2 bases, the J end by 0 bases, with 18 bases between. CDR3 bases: TGCGCCAGCAGCTTTTCGTTCGGGGCAGGAACCTCCTACGAGCAGTACTTC. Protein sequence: CASSFSFGAGTSYEQYF. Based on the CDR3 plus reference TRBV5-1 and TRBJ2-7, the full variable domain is KAGVTQTPRYLIKTRGQQVTLSCSPISGHRSVSWYQQTPGQGLQFLFEYFSETQRNKGNFPGRFSGRQFSNSRSEMNVSTLELGDSALYLCASSFSFGAGTSYEQYFGPGTRLTVT.

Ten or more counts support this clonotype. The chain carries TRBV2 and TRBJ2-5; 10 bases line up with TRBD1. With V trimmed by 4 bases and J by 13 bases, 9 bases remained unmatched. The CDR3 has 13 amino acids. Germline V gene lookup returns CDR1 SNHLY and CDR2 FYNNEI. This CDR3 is CASSGGQGDVRYF. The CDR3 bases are TGTGCCAGCAGTGGAGGACAGGGGGATGTGCGGTACTTC.

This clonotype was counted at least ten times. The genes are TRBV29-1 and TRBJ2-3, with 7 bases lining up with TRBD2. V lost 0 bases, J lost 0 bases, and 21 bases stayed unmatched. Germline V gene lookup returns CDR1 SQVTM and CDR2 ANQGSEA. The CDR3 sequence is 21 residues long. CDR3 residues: CSVEDLKFWGGGGGSTDTQYF. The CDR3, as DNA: TGCAGCGTTGAAGATCTAAAATTCTGGGGTGGTGGCGGGGGTAGCACAGATACGCAGTATTTT.

The CDR3 bases are TGTGCCAGTAGTATCGGCGCAGTCCCTTCCTACGAGCAGTACTTC. Its translation: CASSIGAVPSYEQYF. The gene calls are TRBV19 and TRBJ2-7; D is ambiguous. Trimming removed 3 bases at V and 1 base at J, with 13 bases between. Germline values: CDR1 LNHDA, CDR2 SQIVND (reference sequence). This CDR3 has 15 residues. Full variable domain (outside the CDR3, taken from reference TRBV19 and TRBJ2-7): DGGITQSPKYLFRKEGQNVTLSCEQNLNHDAMYWYRQDPGQGLRLIYYSQIVNDFQKGDIAEGYSVSREKKESFPLTVTSAQKNPTAFYLCASSIGAVPSYEQYFGPGTRLTVT.

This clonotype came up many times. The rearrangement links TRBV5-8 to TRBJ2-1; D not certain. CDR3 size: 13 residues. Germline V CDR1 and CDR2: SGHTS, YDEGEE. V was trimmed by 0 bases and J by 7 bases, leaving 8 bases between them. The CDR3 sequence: CASSLVVGNEQFF. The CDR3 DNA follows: TGTGCCAGCAGCTTGGTGGTAGGGAATGAGCAGTTCTTC.

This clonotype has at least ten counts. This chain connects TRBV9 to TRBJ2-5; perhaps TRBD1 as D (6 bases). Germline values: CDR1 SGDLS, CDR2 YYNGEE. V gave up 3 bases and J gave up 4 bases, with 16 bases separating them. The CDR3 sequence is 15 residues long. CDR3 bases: TGTGCCAGCAGCGCCTCCCAACAGGGTGGAGAGACCCAGTACTTC. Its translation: CASSASQQGGETQYF.

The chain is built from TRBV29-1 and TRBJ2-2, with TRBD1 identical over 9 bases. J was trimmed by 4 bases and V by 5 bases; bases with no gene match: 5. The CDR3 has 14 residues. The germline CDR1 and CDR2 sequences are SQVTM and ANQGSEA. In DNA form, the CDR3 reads TGCAGCGTTACCGGGGACAGGGCCACCGGGGAGCTGTTTTTT. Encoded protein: CSVTGDRATGELFF.

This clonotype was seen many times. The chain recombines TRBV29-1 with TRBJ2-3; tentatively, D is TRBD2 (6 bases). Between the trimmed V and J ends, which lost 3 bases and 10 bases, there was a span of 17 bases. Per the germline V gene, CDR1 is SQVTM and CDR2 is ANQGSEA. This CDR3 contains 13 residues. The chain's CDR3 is CSVEVGEAKAQYF. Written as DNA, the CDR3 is TGCAGCGTTGAGGTTGGGGAGGCCAAAGCGCAGTATTTT.

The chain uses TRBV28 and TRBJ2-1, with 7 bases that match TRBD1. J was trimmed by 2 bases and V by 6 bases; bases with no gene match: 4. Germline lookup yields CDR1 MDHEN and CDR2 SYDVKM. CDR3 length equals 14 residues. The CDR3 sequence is CASRPGTAYNEQFF. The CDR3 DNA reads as TGTGCCAGCAGACCCGGGACAGCCTACAATGAGCAGTTCTTC.

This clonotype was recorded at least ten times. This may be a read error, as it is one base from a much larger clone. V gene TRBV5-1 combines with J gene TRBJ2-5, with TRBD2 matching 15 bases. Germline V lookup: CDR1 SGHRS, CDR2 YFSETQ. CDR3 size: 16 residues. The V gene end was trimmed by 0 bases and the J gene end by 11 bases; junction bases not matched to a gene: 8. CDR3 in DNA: TGCGCCAGCAGCTTGGCGGGACTAGCGGGGGGCAATGAGCAGTACTTC. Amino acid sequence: CASSLAGLAGGNEQYF.

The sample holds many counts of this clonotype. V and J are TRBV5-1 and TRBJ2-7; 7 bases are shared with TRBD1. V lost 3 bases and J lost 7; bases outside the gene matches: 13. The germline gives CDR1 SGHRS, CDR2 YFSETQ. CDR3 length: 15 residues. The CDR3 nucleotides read TGCGCCAGCAGCTACGCCGGGACAGCCTTTTTAGAGCAGTACTTC. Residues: CASSYAGTAFLEQYF.

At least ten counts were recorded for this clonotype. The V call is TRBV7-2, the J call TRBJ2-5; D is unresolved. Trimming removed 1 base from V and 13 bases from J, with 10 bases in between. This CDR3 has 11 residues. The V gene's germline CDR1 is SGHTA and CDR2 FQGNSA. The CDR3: CASSLGASGYF. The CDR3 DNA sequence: TGTGCCAGCAGCTTAGGAGCCTCCGGGTACTTC.

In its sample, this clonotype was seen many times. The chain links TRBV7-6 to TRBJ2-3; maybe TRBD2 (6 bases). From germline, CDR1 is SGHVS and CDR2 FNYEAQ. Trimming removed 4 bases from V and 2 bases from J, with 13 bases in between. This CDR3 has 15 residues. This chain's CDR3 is CASSSTRSNTDTQYF. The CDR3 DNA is TGTGCCAGCAGCTCGACTAGAAGTAACACAGATACGCAGTATTTT. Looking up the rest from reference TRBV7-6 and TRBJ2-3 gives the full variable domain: GAGVSQSPRYKVTKRGQDVALRCDPISGHVSLYWYRQALGQGPEFLTYFNYEAQQDKSGLPNDRFSAERPEGSISTLTIQRTEQRDSAMYRCASSSTRSNTDTQYFGPGTRLTVL.